The source of this T cell receptor beta chain is a study of blood T cell repertoires in COVID-19. The CDR3 has 16 amino acids. The J segment lost 3 bases and the V segment lost 3 bases, leaving 9 bases of the junction unmatched. Germline V gene lookup returns CDR1 KGHDR and CDR2 SFDVKD. Method: immunoSEQ multiplex PCR; TCRdb's copy keeps in-frame clones and lacks some. The table records more than 120,000 clones, around 86% of them present only once. The J gene is TRBJ1-1, the V gene TRBV24-1; 7 bases line up with TRBD1. The sequenced material came from peripheral blood. The source of this sequence is a man in his fifties who had recovered from COVID-19. For the CDR3, the DNA is TGTGCCACCAGTGATCGACACAGGGGTGCGCACACTGAAGCTTTCTTT. As protein: CATSDRHRGAHTEAFF.